This T cell receptor (beta chain) was observed in a study of neurological immune-mediated disorders. Regarding the study as a whole: When the repertoires were sorted by phylogenetic grouping, those of 18 of 34 multiple sclerosis patients ended up in one related-CDR3 cluster, a possible signature.

Preparation of the unsorted libraries drew on 2 million PBMCs stored at -80 C. The cDNA was produced through 5'RACE with 10-nucleotide random UMIs. A single run covered 15-18 subjects with over 170 million TCR-beta sequences. TCRdb reprocessed the 5' RACE reads with MiXCR, giving one entry per CDR3 protein. Here the sample spans about 66,000 distinct CDR3 sequences, 4.5% being singletons. V lost 0 bases and J 13 bases, leaving 27 bases between the germline ends. Germline assignment: CDR1 DFQATT and CDR2 SNEGSKA (reference sequence). The CDR3 loop spans 16 amino acids. This clonotype came up many times. Its antigen remains unknown.

The chain has TRBV20-1 and TRBJ1-1; D might be TRBD1 (5 bases). This sequence originates from a man in his thirties or forties with multiple sclerosis. Sequenced sample: PBMCs. The CDR3 loop reads CSARDPTSSGIRRFFF. CDR3 coding DNA: TGCAGTGCTAGAGATCCTACATCTTCAGGGATCCGCCGGTTTTTCTTT.